Following are 9 T cell receptor beta chains from one sample sequenced in a study of Graves' ophthalmopathy and Graves' hyperthyroidism. Amplifying from RNA transcripts, the study obtained TCR beta CDR3 regions. HTBI-primed RT-PCR formed the first round, and a multiplex PCR formed the second. TCRdb independently ran MiXCR on the multiplex PCR reads; one entry per CDR3 protein. The sample has more than 300,000 distinct CDR3 sequences, about 18% seen once. The sample taken for sequencing was peripheral blood. Receptors were obtained from an adult woman with stable Graves' hyperthyroidism.

Ten or more counts support this clonotype. The CDR3 end shows no conserved phenylalanine or tryptophan, and so a read error is likely. The CDR3 DNA sequence: TGTGCCAGCAGTTTGTTAGCGGAGCTCAAAGAGACCCAGTACCTC. This codes for CASSLLAELKETQYL. This sequence joins TRBV28 and TRBJ2-5, with a tentative D call TRBD2 (6 bases). Germline V gene data show CDR1 as MDHEN and CDR2 as SYDVKM. V lost 3 bases, J lost 3 bases, and 14 bases lay in between. CDR3 length: 15 amino acids.

This clonotype has more than one count but fewer than ten. The rearrangement joins TRBV4-1 to TRBJ2-7; 12 bases agree with TRBD2. The germline CDR1 and CDR2 sequences are MGHRA and YSYEKL. The length of the CDR3 is 16 residues. Trimming cost V 3 bases and J 7 bases; bases outside gene matches: 10. The CDR3 coding sequence is TGCGCCAGCAGCCACCGACTAGCGGGAGTAAGGGAGGAGCAGTACTTC. Translated: CASSHRLAGVREEQYF.

This clonotype has only one observation. A read error may account for a junction end that differs from germline. The chain uses TRBV12-3 or TRBV12-4 and TRBJ2-7; D not certain. This CDR3 contains 14 residues. The CDR3 bases are TGTGCCAGCAGTTTAGCGGCTGTACGACACGATCAGTACTTC. Its protein product is CASSLAAVRHDQYF.

This clonotype was seen many times. V gene TRBV29-1 combines with J gene TRBJ2-5; D remains ambiguous. Trimming took off 6 bases at V and 7 bases at J, with 15 bases between the two ends. The CDR3 length is 12 residues. CDR1 SQVTM and CDR2 ANQGSEA come from the germline V gene. The CDR3 region is CSVDGPRSTQYF. The CDR3 region has the DNA TGCAGCGTCGACGGACCTCGATCGACCCAGTACTTC.

This clonotype was detected ten times or more. This chain joins TRBV11-2 and TRBJ1-2; TRBD1 matches 7 bases. The J segment lost 7 bases and the V segment lost 3 bases, leaving 5 bases of the junction unmatched. Germline V gives CDR1 SGHAT, CDR2 FQNNGV. The CDR3 covers 13 residues. DNA for the CDR3: TGTGCCAGCAGCTTGGGACAGCTCGGTGGCTACACCTTC. Protein: CASSLGQLGGYTF.

Ten or more counts support this clonotype. The chain employs TRBV28 and TRBJ1-5; unclear D gene. Looked up from germline, CDR1 is MDHEN and CDR2 is SYDVKM. The CDR3 length is 16 residues. V was trimmed by 4 bases and J by 7 bases, leaving 20 bases between them. CDR3 bases: TGTGCCAGCAGTTCATGGTCTTCCCCTAGCGGCCAGCCCCAGCATTTT. This sequence encodes CASSSWSSPSGQPQHF. The full variable domain, rest sourced from reference TRBV28 and TRBJ1-5, is DVKVTQSSRYLVKRTGEKVFLECVQDMDHENMFWYRQDPGLGLRLIYFSYDVKMKEKGDIPEGYSVSREKKERFSLILESASTNQTSMYLCASSSWSSPSGQPQHFGDGTRLSIL.

This clonotype was observed many times. The CDR3 region is CASRNLGTGRETQYF. CDR3 in DNA: TGTGCCAGCAGAAACCTAGGGACAGGTAGAGAGACCCAGTACTTC. V gene TRBV27 combines with J gene TRBJ2-5, with 8 bases matching TRBD1. The CDR3 is 15 residues long. V lost 6 bases and J lost 4; bases outside the gene matches: 10. Germline V gene sequence: CDR1 MNHEY, CDR2 SMNVEV (reference sequence).

This clonotype was seen ten or more times. V and J are TRBV29-1 and TRBJ2-5; the D is unclear. CDR1 is SQVTM and CDR2 is ANQGSEA in the germline V gene. The CDR3 has 12 amino acids. The V gene lost 7 bases and the J gene lost 4 bases, with 13 bases spanning the gap. The CDR3 nucleotides are TGCAGCGCCCGAAGCCATATAGAGACCCAGTACTTC. Translated, it gives CSARSHIETQYF.

This clonotype has more than one count but fewer than ten. This may be a read error, as it is one base from a much larger clone. The chain joins TRBV2 to TRBJ1-5; 9 bases are shared with TRBD1. V shed 6 bases, J shed 2 bases, and the junction held 5 bases outside the gene matches. The CDR3 contains 15 residues. CDR1 is SNHLY, CDR2 FYNNEI, per germline. CDR3: CASRADRGGNQPQHF. DNA for the CDR3: TGTGCCAGCAGGGCGGACAGGGGTGGCAATCAGCCCCAGCATTTT.